Listed below are T cell receptor beta chains from one sample, sequenced in a study of T cell changes during pregnancy in multiple sclerosis. The repertoire was sequenced with immunoSEQ multiplex PCR; TCRdb's copy has only in-frame clones and lacks some. The data show more than 65,000 clones, 75% to 95% seen once. Material: CD4+ T cells from peripheral blood mononuclear cells, obtained before pregnancy. The receptors shown here come from a female donor with multiple sclerosis, enrolled in a pregnancy study. The CDR3 runs from the conserved cysteine through the conserved F or W.

>TRBJ2-7|TRBV6-1
CASSEGLAGWSEQYF
>TRBJ2-4|TRBV7-3
CASSLGGTGENIQYF
>TRBJ1-4|TRBV6-1
CASNRQGLGEKLFF
>TRBJ2-3|TRBV19
CASGRGGRTDTQYF
>TRBJ2-1|TRBV7-2
CASSSRLASRYGEQFF
>TRBJ2-3|TRBV30
CAWSWGGEGTSTDTQYF
>TRBJ2-2|TRBV28
CASNVAGGNTGELFF
>TRBJ1-4|TRBV2
CASRRDRSNEKLFF
>TRBJ1-1|TRBV30
CAWTFDRKNTEAFF
>TRBJ2-3|TRBV6-4
CASSVVAGEADTQYF
>TRBJ1-4|TRBV11-3
CASSLRDSLGGKLFF
>TRBJ2-5|TRBV10-3
CAISESIVASQETQYF
>TRBJ1-1|TRBV2
CASSEVGVEAFF
>TRBJ2-3|TRBV4-3
CASSQDNPGGRGTQYF
>TRBJ2-5|TRBV4-1
CASSPWASGQETQYF
>TRBJ2-7|TRBV27
CASSAWDRIYEQYF
>TRBJ1-6|TRBV30
CAWSETGADPLHF
>TRBJ2-2|TRBV5-1
CASSGGPVTGTGTGELFF
>TRBJ2-5|TRBV7-3
CASSLTGWEGETQYF
>TRBJ1-2|TRBV5-1
CASSYDRVGGYTF
>TRBJ2-3|TRBV7-2
CASSPKGTDTQYF
>TRBJ2-3|TRBV5-1
CASTTSGSTDTQYF
>TRBJ1-2|TRBV18
CASSPLSGQGVYGYTF
>TRBJ1-2|TRBV15
CATSRDLAGRSGGYTF
>TRBJ1-3|TRBV9
CASSVGRVNSGNTIYF
>TRBJ2-5|TRBV6-6
CASSIAAGGSFETQYF
>TRBJ1-2|TRBV6-5
CASRRSTEGYTF
>TRBJ2-4|TRBV21-1
CASSKGVRGRENIQYF
>TRBJ2-4|TRBV5-4
CASSQRTGGVQYF
>TRBJ2-7|TRBV4-1
CASSSWTSGVYEQYF
>TRBJ1-2|TRBV10-3
CATSGDRDYYGYTF
>TRBJ1-2|TRBV19
CASSRTGVYGYTF
>TRBJ2-7|TRBV6-4
CASSEIEGREQYF
>TRBJ2-5|TRBV7-9
CASSLDLAGSETQYF
>TRBJ2-4|TRBV4-1
CASSSGLAKNIQYF
>TRBJ1-2|TRBV5-5
CASSSPGQGVGGYTF
>TRBJ1-2|TRBV18
CASSSQQGALDYTF